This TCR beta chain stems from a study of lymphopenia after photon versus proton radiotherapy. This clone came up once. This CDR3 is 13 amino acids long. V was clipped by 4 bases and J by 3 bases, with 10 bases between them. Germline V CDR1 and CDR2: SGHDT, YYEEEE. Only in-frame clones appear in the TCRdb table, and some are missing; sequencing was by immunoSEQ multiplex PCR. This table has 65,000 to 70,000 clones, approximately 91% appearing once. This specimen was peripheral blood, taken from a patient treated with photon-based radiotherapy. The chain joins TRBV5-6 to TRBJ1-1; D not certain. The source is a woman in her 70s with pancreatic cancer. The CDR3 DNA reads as TGTGCCAGCAGCCCGGCCGGGTACACTGAAGCTTTCTTT. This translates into CASSPAGYTEAFF.